The rows below give T cell receptor beta chains drawn from one sample of a study of shared clonotypes between healthy human individuals. Generated by immunoSEQ multiplex PCR, the TCRdb table keeps only in-frame clones and is missing some. The sample has under 600,000 clones; more than 95% are singletons. Sequencing was done on a sample of naive CD8+ T cells sorted from blood. These receptors originate from a man in his thirties or forties in good health. Each CDR3 is given with its conserved first and last residue. A D gene is named only where the DNA matches it firmly. Where a row states a size, it is once, few, many or the class of an expanded clone; other rows omit it.

J gene,clone size,D gene,V gene,CDR3 protein,CDR3 DNA
TRBJ2-1,-,-,TRBV6-6,CASSYSAESYNEQFF,TGTGCCAGCAGTTACTCCGCGGAGTCCTACAATGAGCAGTTCTTC
TRBJ1-4,-,-,TRBV7-9,CASSSYTESYEKLFF,TGTGCCAGCAGCTCGTATACAGAGAGTTATGAAAAACTGTTTTTT
TRBJ1-5,-,-,TRBV19,CASSISASSNQPQHF,TGTGCCAGTAGTATCTCAGCGAGTAGTAATCAGCCCCAGCATTTT
TRBJ1-1,-,-,TRBV7-3,CASSLTHGENTEAFF,TGTGCCAGCAGCTTAACCCACGGAGAGAACACTGAAGCTTTCTTT
TRBJ1-1,-,-,TRBV7-9,CASSLGTPEAFF,TGTGCCAGCAGCTTAGGCACGCCTGAAGCTTTCTTT
TRBJ2-2,-,TRBD1,TRBV2,CASSGDRGTGELFF,TGTGCCAGCAGTGGCGACAGGGGCACCGGGGAGCTGTTTTTT
TRBJ2-7,-,TRBD2,TRBV28,CASSYGLAGVGNSYEQYF,TGTGCCAGCAGTTATGGACTAGCGGGAGTTGGTAACTCCTACGAGCAGTACTTC
TRBJ1-5,once,-,TRBV7-2,CASSLNGGYSNQPQHF,TGTGCCAGCAGCTTAAATGGGGGATATAGCAATCAGCCCCAGCATTTT
TRBJ1-1,-,-,TRBV19,CASSTFGQPNTEAFF,TGTGCCAGTAGTACGTTCGGACAGCCGAACACTGAAGCTTTCTTT
TRBJ2-2,-,-,TRBV5-1,CASRVAGELFF,TGCGCCAGCAGGGTAGCCGGGGAGCTGTTTTTT
TRBJ2-2,-,-,TRBV29-1,CSASGPPEYTGELFF,TGCAGCGCCTCAGGACCTCCCGAATACACCGGGGAGCTGTTTTTT
TRBJ2-7,-,TRBD1,TRBV19,CASSIGTATYEQYF,TGTGCCAGTAGTATTGGGACAGCAACCTACGAGCAGTACTTC
TRBJ2-7,-,TRBD1,TRBV13,CASSSDRDSSYEQYF,TGTGCCAGCAGCTCGGACCGGGACAGTTCCTACGAGCAGTACTTC
TRBJ2-7,-,-,TRBV5-6,CASSFGQSYEQYF,TGTGCCAGCAGCTTCGGACAGTCCTACGAGCAGTACTTC
TRBJ2-7,-,-,TRBV6-1,CASSEGRAINYEQYF,TGTGCCAGCAGTGAAGGTAGGGCTATTAACTACGAGCAGTACTTC
TRBJ2-1,-,TRBD2,TRBV29-1,CSVVRPTSGRKNEQFF,TGCAGCGTTGTAAGGCCGACTAGCGGGAGGAAGAATGAGCAGTTCTTC
TRBJ1-2,-,-,TRBV7-2,CASSSSGYGGYTF,TGTGCCAGCAGCTCTAGCGGGTACGGCGGCTACACCTTC
TRBJ1-5,-,-,TRBV27,CASSLARDNQPQHF,TGTGCCAGCAGTTTAGCCAGGGACAATCAGCCCCAGCATTTT
TRBJ1-2,once,TRBD1,TRBV7-8,CASRDRVDYGYTF,TGTGCCAGCCGTGACAGGGTCGACTATGGCTACACCTTC
TRBJ2-5,-,TRBD2,TRBV27,CASRQGTSESRAQYF,TGTGCCAGCAGACAAGGGACTAGCGAGAGTAGGGCCCAGTACTTC
TRBJ2-7,once,-,TRBV7-2,CASSSGQSYEQYF,TGTGCCAGCAGCTCGGGACAATCCTACGAGCAGTACTTC
TRBJ2-1,-,TRBD2,TRBV13,CASSPAGGGNEQFF,TGTGCCAGCAGCCCAGCGGGAGGAGGGAATGAGCAGTTCTTC
TRBJ2-7,-,TRBD1,TRBV27,CASSLFPPAGGYEQYF,TGTGCCAGCAGTTTGTTCCCCCCGGCAGGGGGCTACGAGCAGTACTTC
TRBJ2-6,-,-,TRBV27,CASSLAASGGANVLTF,TGTGCCAGCAGTTTAGCGGCTAGTGGTGGGGCCAACGTCCTGACTTTC
TRBJ1-1,-,-,TRBV2,CASSEVDGVNEAFF,TGTGCCAGCAGTGAAGTCGACGGGGTTAATGAAGCTTTCTTT
TRBJ2-2,-,-,TRBV27,CASTAGPNTGELFF,TGTGCCAGCACGGCGGGACCTAACACCGGGGAGCTGTTTTTT
TRBJ2-7,-,TRBD1,TRBV2,CASSDGTGFYYEQYF,TGTGCCAGCAGTGACGGGACAGGGTTTTACTACGAGCAGTACTTC
TRBJ2-2,few,-,TRBV5-1,CASSLEGGTGELFF,TGCGCCAGCAGCTTGGAAGGGGGCACCGGGGAGCTGTTTTTT
TRBJ2-1,-,TRBD2,TRBV4-1,CASSNRDRGSEQFF,TGCGCCAGCAGCAACCGGGACCGCGGGAGTGAGCAGTTCTTC
TRBJ1-1,-,-,TRBV29-1,CSVDRAGTEAFF,TGCAGCGTAGACAGAGCCGGCACTGAAGCTTTCTTT
TRBJ1-2,-,-,TRBV6-5,CASSSEANSNYGYTF,TGTGCCAGCAGCTCAGAGGCGAACTCTAACTATGGCTACACCTTC
TRBJ2-7,-,TRBD2,TRBV29-1,CSVEGLAGEGTSYEQYF,TGCAGCGTTGAGGGACTAGCGGGAGAGGGGACCTCCTACGAGCAGTACTTC
TRBJ2-5,-,-,TRBV9,CASSPSTTRTRGETQYF,TGTGCCAGCAGCCCCAGCACCACTCGGACACGAGGGGAGACCCAGTACTTC